These 24 T cell receptor beta chains came from one sample sequenced in a study of beta chain features in type 1 diabetes. Reverse transcription of all isolated RNA meant that expressed TCRB transcripts were sequenced. Using immunoSEQ multiplex PCR, the repertoire was profiled, and TCRdb retains in-frame clones only, with some absent. The sample has 160,000 or so clones, approximately 12% seen once; the top ten hold about 1.9%. Sequencing input: central memory CD4+ T cells from blood. Receptors originate from a man in his late teens or twenties in good health.

In this sample, this clone turned up a few times. V gene TRBV27 combines with J gene TRBJ1-2; the D is unclear. CDR3 size: 13 residues. V was pared by 5 bases and J by 7 bases, with 14 bases between. Per germline, CDR1 MNHEY and CDR2 SMNVEV (reference sequence). The CDR3 DNA reads as TGTGCCAGCAGTGCTACGGTGTGGGGTGGCTACACCTTC. Protein: CASSATVWGGYTF.

This clone has more than one count but fewer than ten. The identical CDR3 is also encoded by other nucleotide sequences in the sample. The genes are TRBV18 and TRBJ2-7; D gene ambiguous. V was cut by 3 bases and J by 3 bases, with 6 bases left in between. The germline gives CDR1 KGHSH, CDR2 LQKENI. The CDR3 runs 12 residues. Here the CDR3 DNA reads TGTGCCAGCTCACCCGTAGGCTACGAGCAGTACTTC. This codes for CASSPVGYEQYF.

The chain employs TRBV30 and TRBJ2-3, with 7 nucleotides matching TRBD2. Trimming cost V 6 bases and J 6 bases; bases outside gene matches: 9. The germline V gene encodes CDR1 GTSNPN and CDR2 SVGIG (reference sequence). This CDR3 region has 13 residues. The CDR3 loop is CACRHNGGDTQYF. CDR3 nucleotides: TGTGCCTGTCGTCATAACGGGGGGGATACGCAGTATTTT.

This clone was seen more than once but under ten times. The rearrangement joins TRBV27 to TRBJ2-6; TRBD1 aligns across 7 bases. The length of the CDR3 is 15 residues. J gave up 2 bases and V 5 bases, and 3 bases lay outside the gene matches. The germline gives CDR1 MNHEY, CDR2 SMNVEV (reference sequence). The CDR3 sequence is CASSDTGAGANVLTF. CDR3 nucleotides: TGTGCCAGCAGTGATACAGGGGCTGGGGCCAACGTCCTGACTTTC.

V is TRBV4-2 and J is TRBJ2-5, with 8 bases fitting TRBD2. This CDR3 has 14 amino acids. V shed 3 bases and J 1 base; nucleotides not matched to a gene: 1. Germline loops: CDR1 LGHNA, CDR2 YNFKEQ. The CDR3 protein is CASSHGGGQETQYF. DNA for the CDR3: TGTGCCAGCAGCCACGGGGGGGGCCAAGAGACCCAGTACTTC.

The chain uses TRBV30 and TRBJ1-5, with D possibly matching TRBD1 (6 bases). The V end was cut by 0 bases, the J end by 4 bases, with 16 bases between. CDR1 and CDR2 (germline): GTSNPN, SVGIG (reference sequence). The CDR3 contains 16 residues. The CDR3 nucleotides are TGTGCCTGGAGTGTAGGGGCGACGGGGGCTAATCAGCCCCAGCATTTT. It specifies CAWSVGATGANQPQHF.

This chain connects TRBV5-1 to TRBJ1-1; 10 positions agree with TRBD1. CDR3 length: 16 amino acids. CDR1 is SGHRS, CDR2 YFSETQ, per germline. Trimming removed 0 bases from V and 1 base from J; junction bases left unmatched: 3. CDR3 sequence reads: CASSLEGQGTNTEAFF. The DNA for the CDR3 is TGCGCCAGCAGCTTGGAGGGACAGGGGACGAACACTGAAGCTTTCTTT.

This clone came up a few times. The chain combines TRBV28 with TRBJ2-7; 8 positions agree with TRBD2. Germline assignment: CDR1 MDHEN and CDR2 SYDVKM. V shed 4 bases and J 3 bases; nucleotides not matched to a gene: 5. This CDR3 contains 14 residues. The CDR3 nucleotides are TGTGCCAGCAGTTCTCCCGGGACTAGCTACGAGCAGTACTTC. It specifies CASSSPGTSYEQYF.

This sequence joins TRBV11-2 and TRBJ1-5; D ambiguous. The V end lost 1 base, the J end lost 4 bases, and 14 bases lay between the germline ends. Germline V gene data show CDR1 as SGHAT and CDR2 as FQNNGV. The CDR3 has 16 amino acids. The CDR3 sequence is CASSLGGRVTNQPQHF. CDR3 sequence (DNA): TGTGCCAGCAGCTTAGGAGGCCGGGTGACGAATCAGCCCCAGCATTTT.

The chain carries TRBV11-2 and TRBJ2-3; tentative D call: TRBD2 (5 bases). In germline, CDR1 is SGHAT, CDR2 FQNNGV. Between the trimmed V and J ends, which lost 0 bases and 15 bases, there was a span of 22 bases. The CDR3 is made up of 15 amino acids. Here the CDR3 DNA reads TGTGCCAGCAGCTTAGATTCGGGGATACCTAAAAGAACATATTTT. It codes for CASSLDSGIPKRTYF.

The sample holds a few counts of this clone. Other DNA sequences in this sample translate to the same CDR3. V usage is TRBV7-9 and J usage is TRBJ2-6; D is undetermined. Trimming removed 1 base at V and 2 bases at J, with 6 bases between. Germline V gives CDR1 SEHNR, CDR2 FQNEAQ (reference sequence). The length of the CDR3 is 15 residues. In DNA, the CDR3 is TGTGCCAGCAGCTTAGTGGGCGCTGGGGCCAACGTCCTGACTTTC. Protein sequence: CASSLVGAGANVLTF.

This sequence joins TRBV5-8 and TRBJ1-6; 9 bases are shared with TRBD1. The CDR3 loop spans 15 amino acids. Germline assignment: CDR1 SGHTS and CDR2 YDEGEE. Trimming at V came to 3 bases and at J to 12 bases, leaving 10 bases not matched to a gene. The CDR3 here is CASSSGQGGARPLHF. In DNA, the CDR3 is TGTGCCAGCAGCTCGGGACAGGGAGGTGCTAGACCCCTCCACTTT.

This clone showed up just a few times. The V and J genes are TRBV9 and TRBJ2-7; 7 bases fit TRBD1. Germline CDR1 SGDLS, CDR2 YYNGEE. Germline trimming cut 3 bases from V and 6 bases from J; bases unmatched to any gene: 0. The CDR3 runs 11 residues. CDR3 sequence reads: CASSAGGEQYF. The CDR3 bases are TGTGCCAGCAGCGCAGGGGGCGAGCAGTACTTC.

This clone was observed a handful of times. CDR3 sequence: CASSPTAGLTDTQYF. In DNA form, the CDR3 reads TGTGCCAGCAGCCCCACGGCAGGGCTTACAGATACGCAGTATTTT. This sequence joins TRBV7-9 and TRBJ2-3, with D perhaps matching TRBD1 (5 bases). Germline CDR1 reads SEHNR; CDR2 reads FQNEAQ (reference sequence). Trimming took 5 bases from V and 3 from J, leaving 15 bases between them. This CDR3 has 15 amino acids.

This clone was detected a few times. The chain employs TRBV27 and TRBJ2-5; 7 bases fit TRBD1. CDR1 and CDR2 (germline): MNHEY, SMNVEV (reference sequence). The CDR3 extends over 13 amino acids. The V and J ends lost 8 bases and 3 bases, in that order; junction bases with no gene match: 6. CDR3 loop: CASSGQVKETQYF. CDR3 nucleotides: TGTGCCAGCTCCGGACAGGTTAAAGAGACCCAGTACTTC.

The rearrangement joins TRBV6-6 to TRBJ2-7, with D perhaps matching TRBD2 (7 bases). This CDR3 has 16 amino acids. Per the germline V gene, CDR1 is MNHNY and CDR2 is SVGAGI (reference sequence). Trimming stripped 6 bases from V and 7 bases from J, with 25 bases between. CDR3 region: CASSHYTGSQAGEQYF. In nucleotides, the CDR3 is TGTGCCAGCAGCCATTACACAGGGTCTCAAGCGGGGGAGCAGTACTTC.

The chain is built from TRBV6-1 and TRBJ2-7; the match to TRBD2 covers 7 bases. V lost 0 bases and J lost 6; bases outside the gene matches: 8. CDR1 MNHNS and CDR2 SASEGT come from the germline V gene. CDR3 length equals 15 residues. The CDR3 coding sequence is TGTGCCAGCAGTGAAGCGCGGGCGGGGGTGAGCGAGCAGTACTTC. Translating gives CASSEARAGVSEQYF.

The gene calls are TRBV7-2 and TRBJ2-5; 8 positions agree with TRBD2. Per germline, CDR1 SGHTA and CDR2 FQGNSA. This CDR3 is built from 15 residues. Losses at the gene ends were 8 bases for V and 5 bases for J; bases not matched to a gene: 13. The CDR3 here is CASLARAGVEETQYF. Written as DNA, the CDR3 is TGTGCCAGCCTTGCGAGAGCGGGAGTTGAGGAGACCCAGTACTTC.

There are many counts of this clone. The V and J genes are TRBV4-1 and TRBJ2-4, with TRBD1 identical over 10 bases. Germline CDR1 MGHRA, CDR2 YSYEKL. The CDR3 runs 15 residues. V lost 2 bases, J lost 7 bases, and 5 bases stayed unmatched. CDR3 DNA sequence: TGCGCCAGCAGCCAACCGGGACAGGGGAGGAACATTCAGTACTTC. The encoded protein is CASSQPGQGRNIQYF.

The chain joins TRBV14 to TRBJ2-3; either TRBD1 or TRBD2 may fit D (5 bases each). The germline gives CDR1 SGHDN, CDR2 FVKESK. The CDR3 length is 17 residues. Between the trimmed V and J ends, which lost 6 bases and 4 bases, there was a span of 23 bases. This CDR3 reads CASSQSRDIGAPDTQYF. The CDR3 DNA is TGTGCCAGCAGTCAGAGCCGGGATATAGGGGCCCCAGATACGCAGTATTTT. The full variable domain, in which reference TRBV14 and TRBJ2-3 provide the parts outside the CDR3, is EAGVTQFPSHSVIEKGQTVTLRCDPISGHDNLYWYRRVMGKEIKFLLHFVKESKQDESGMPNNRFLAERTGGTYSTLKVQPAELEDSGVYFCASSQSRDIGAPDTQYFGPGTRLTVL.

This clone showed up just a few times. The chain is built from TRBV28 and TRBJ2-2; 7 bases line up with TRBD1. The CDR3 sequence is 15 residues long. V dropped 6 bases and J dropped 1; count of bases not matched to a gene: 5. Germline lookup yields CDR1 MDHEN and CDR2 SYDVKM. CDR3 nucleotide sequence: TGTGCCAGCAGATCGGGACAGATGAACACCGGGGAGCTGTTTTTT. The encoded protein is CASRSGQMNTGELFF.

The V gene is TRBV9, the J gene TRBJ2-7; tentative D call: TRBD2 (5 bases). The V gene's germline CDR1 is SGDLS and CDR2 YYNGEE. The CDR3 is 16 amino acids. V was cut by 4 bases and J by 7 bases, with 24 bases left in between. For the CDR3, the DNA is TGTGCCAGCAGCCCCATTTTGAGAAGCGGCACGGGAGAGCAGTACTTC. The encoded protein is CASSPILRSGTGEQYF. The full variable domain, rest sourced from reference TRBV9 and TRBJ2-7, is DSGVTQTPKHLITATGQRVTLRCSPRSGDLSVYWYQQSLDQGLQFLIQYYNGEERAKGNILERFSAQQFPDLHSELNLSSLELGDSALYFCASSPILRSGTGEQYFGPGTRLTVT.

The chain uses TRBV29-1 and TRBJ2-7; D unclear. In germline, CDR1 is SQVTM, CDR2 ANQGSEA. The V and J ends lost 6 bases and 8 bases respectively, with 23 bases between them. CDR3 size: 14 residues. This CDR3 reads CSVGLSVLPTQQYF. CDR3 coding DNA: TGCAGCGTGGGGTTAAGTGTCCTCCCTACGCAGCAGTACTTC.

This clone has more than one count but fewer than ten. The J gene is TRBJ2-2, the V gene TRBV28, with 7 bases matching TRBD2. Looked up from germline, CDR1 is MDHEN and CDR2 is SYDVKM. V lost 7 bases and J lost 7; bases outside the gene matches: 6. CDR3 size: 13 residues. This CDR3 reads CASTLGGRGELFF. CDR3 DNA sequence: TGTGCCAGCACCCTGGGAGGGCGCGGGGAGCTGTTTTTT.